This TCR beta chain was found in a study of CD8 T cells in ankylosing spondylitis. Points from the study as a whole: There was a TCR beta motif, made of fewer than 10 highly homologous variants, that appeared characteristic of ankylosing spondylitis blood. Reportedly, significant enrichment of disease-linked clones occurred in matched ankylosing spondylitis synovial fluid.

V lost 3 bases and J lost 4, with 12 bases in between. Germline lookup yields CDR1 GTSNPN and CDR2 SVGIG (reference sequence). The CDR3 extends over 13 amino acids. Quantitative 5'-RACE was performed with molecular barcodes, and it yielded the TCR beta libraries. TCRdb independently ran MiXCR on the 5' RACE reads; one entry per CDR3 protein. The sample yields under 200,000 distinct CDR3 sequences, around 8.9% seen once. This clonotype was counted between two and nine times. Its antigen is still unknown. The TCR originated in a female donor with ankylosing spondylitis or in good health (not recorded which). The J gene is TRBJ1-1, the V gene TRBV30; D is ambiguous. The sequenced sample consisted of blood, either unsorted or a sorted T cell fraction (not recorded which). The CDR3, as DNA: TGTGCCTGGAGGGGATTAGAGGGCACTGAAGCTTTCTTT. Translation: CAWRGLEGTEAFF. The full variable domain, with the rest looked up from reference TRBV30 and TRBJ1-1, is SQTIHQWPATLVQPVGSPLSLECTVEGTSNPNLYWYRQAAGRGLQLLFYSVGIGQISSEVPQNLSASRPQDRQFILSSKKLLLSDSGFYLCAWRGLEGTEAFFGQGTRLTVV.